Detailed here is one T cell receptor beta chain. Its antigen remains unknown. This entry comes from a study of T cells in Graves' hyperthyroidism and ophthalmopathy. Findings and limits, study-wide: Progression to ophthalmopathy was predicted a median of approximately 6.4 months early.

Researchers amplified the TCR beta CDR3 regions from RNA transcripts. TCR CDR3 underwent first-round RT-PCR with the HTBI primer set. TCRdb called the multiplex PCR reads again in MiXCR, with one record for every CDR3 protein. The table lists about 760,000 distinct CDR3 sequences, around a third of them singletons. The CDR3 loop spans 14 amino acids. V was pared by 3 bases and J by 0 bases, with 9 bases between. Per germline, CDR1 SGHVS and CDR2 FQNEAQ. Sequenced input: blood. The chain joins TRBV7-8 to TRBJ2-7; D is uncertain. The TCR sequence derives from a woman aged 40 to 50 with Graves' hyperthyroidism. The DNA of the CDR3 is TGTGCCAGCAGCTTGGTGACGGTCTCCTACGAGCAGTACTTC. Translation gives CASSLVTVSYEQYF.